The 9 T cell receptor beta chains in this list originate from one sample, sequenced in a study of blood T cell repertoires in COVID-19. Generated by immunoSEQ multiplex PCR, the TCRdb table keeps only in-frame clones and is missing some. The sample yields about 360,000 clones, 70% to 90% seen once. Source material: peripheral blood. These receptors all come from a woman aged 55-70 years with COVID-19, enrolled during active disease.

The CDR3 DNA reads as TGCAGCGTTGCCCAGCGGGGGGGCGCCTACAATGAGCAGTTCTTC. Protein sequence: CSVAQRGGAYNEQFF. The rearrangement joins TRBV29-1 to TRBJ2-1, with 10 bases identical to TRBD2. The V gene's germline CDR1 is SQVTM and CDR2 ANQGSEA. J gave up 2 bases and V 4 bases, and 5 bases lay outside the gene matches. The length of the CDR3 is 15 residues.

This rearrangement joins TRBV19 to TRBJ2-2, with 7 bases lining up with TRBD1. V lost 10 bases to trimming and J lost 4 bases; unmatched junction nucleotides: 9. Germline lookup yields CDR1 LNHDA and CDR2 SQIVND (reference sequence). The CDR3 is 14 residues long. CDR3 nucleotides: TGTGCCATTAGACAGGGAATTACCACCGGGGAGCTGTTTTTT. Encoded protein: CAIRQGITTGELFF.

The J gene is TRBJ2-5, the V gene TRBV19; possible D gene TRBD1, 5 bases. CDR1 is LNHDA, CDR2 SQIVND, per germline (reference sequence). V lost 3 bases and J lost 2, with 19 bases in between. The CDR3 sequence is 17 residues long. The CDR3 sequence is CASSIGVGQDLQETQYF. The CDR3 coding sequence is TGTGCCAGTAGTATTGGGGTGGGGCAAGACCTACAAGAGACCCAGTACTTC.

The chain combines TRBV18 with TRBJ2-2; the D gene is possibly TRBD2 (5 bases). The CDR3 loop spans 14 amino acids. Per germline, CDR1 KGHSH and CDR2 LQKENI. With 4 bases removed from V and 1 base from J, the gap between germline ends came to 7 bases. CDR3 DNA sequence: TGTGCCAGCTCACTCGGGGAGAACACCGGGGAGCTGTTTTTT. Translated: CASSLGENTGELFF.

This chain joins TRBV2 and TRBJ1-1; no clear D gene. The CDR3 spans 16 residues. Trimming cost V 0 bases and J 1 base, with 12 bases left between them. Germline CDR1 reads SNHLY; CDR2 reads FYNNEI. The chain's CDR3 is CASSEAAAVWNTEAFF. The CDR3 coding sequence is TGTGCCAGCAGTGAAGCGGCGGCAGTCTGGAACACTGAAGCTTTCTTT.

This chain connects TRBV7-9 to TRBJ1-1, with unresolved D. Germline V gives CDR1 SEHNR, CDR2 FQNEAQ (reference sequence). The CDR3 sequence is 13 residues long. The V end was cut by 5 bases, the J end by 9 bases, with 16 bases between. Here the CDR3 reads CASSAMVVEKAFF. The CDR3 region has the DNA TGTGCCAGCAGCGCGATGGTAGTTGAGAAAGCTTTCTTT.

The chain employs TRBV11-2 and TRBJ1-4; 8 positions agree with TRBD1. Germline loops: CDR1 SGHAT, CDR2 FQNNGV. Germline trimming cut 5 bases from V and 8 bases from J; bases unmatched to any gene: 7. CDR3 size: 14 residues. The CDR3 coding sequence is TGTGCCAGCAGCCTCGGGACAGGAGGCGAAAAACTGTTTTTT. As protein: CASSLGTGGEKLFF.

This chain links TRBV4-3 with TRBJ1-1, with 8 bases fitting TRBD1. Germline V gives CDR1 LGHNA, CDR2 YSLEER. V gave up 2 bases and J gave up 3 bases; unmatched junction bases: 11. This CDR3 region has 17 residues. DNA for the CDR3: TGCGCCAGCAGCCAAAGGCAGGGGGCGCGCCCGGACACTGAAGCTTTCTTT. Translated: CASSQRQGARPDTEAFF.

V is TRBV2 and J is TRBJ1-5, with D hard to call. The CDR3 is 14 residues long. The V and J ends lost 4 bases and 3 bases respectively, with 10 bases between them. CDR1 is SNHLY, CDR2 FYNNEI, per germline. The chain's CDR3 is CASSGWRVNQPQHF. DNA for the CDR3: TGTGCCAGCAGTGGGTGGAGAGTCAATCAGCCCCAGCATTTT.